Sequencing of this T cell receptor beta chain was carried out in a study of cytomegalovirus exposure and HLA in healthy donors. Broader study findings: The majority of TCR sequences were rare, yet some public TCRs appeared in many donors.

Germline loops: CDR1 LNHDA, CDR2 SQIVND (reference sequence). There are 14 residues in the CDR3. V lost 7 bases, J lost 1 base, and 10 bases lay in between. Among the donors, all were healthy bone marrow donors. Researchers ran the PCR with 60 Vbeta and 13 Jbeta primers. Clones were sequenced by immunoSEQ multiplex PCR, and TCRdb holds only the in-frame ones, with some missing. The table lists approximately 90,000 clones, over 70% of them singletons. With respect to this clone: The antigen is unknown.

This sequence joins TRBV19 and TRBJ1-4; D gene unclear. This clonotype was sampled from a man aged 35 to 55 in good health and CMV-seronegative. Material for sequencing was PBMCs. The CDR3 nucleotides read TGTGCCAGTACCTCCCGCGGAACTAATGAAAAACTGTTTTTT. Amino acid sequence: CASTSRGTNEKLFF.